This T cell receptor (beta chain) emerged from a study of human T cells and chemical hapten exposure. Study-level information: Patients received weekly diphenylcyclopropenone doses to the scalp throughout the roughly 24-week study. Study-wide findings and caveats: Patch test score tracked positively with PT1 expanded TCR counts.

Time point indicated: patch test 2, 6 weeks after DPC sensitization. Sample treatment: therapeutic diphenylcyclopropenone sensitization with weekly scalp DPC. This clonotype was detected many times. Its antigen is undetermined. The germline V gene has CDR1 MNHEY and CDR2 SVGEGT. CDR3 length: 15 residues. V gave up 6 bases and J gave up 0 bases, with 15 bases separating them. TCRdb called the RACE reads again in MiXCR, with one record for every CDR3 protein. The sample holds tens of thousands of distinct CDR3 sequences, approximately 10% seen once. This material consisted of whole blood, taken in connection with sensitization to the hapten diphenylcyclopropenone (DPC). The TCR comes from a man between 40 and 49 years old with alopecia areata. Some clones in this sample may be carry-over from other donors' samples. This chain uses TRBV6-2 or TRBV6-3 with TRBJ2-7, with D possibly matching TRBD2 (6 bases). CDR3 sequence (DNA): TGTGCCAGCAGATCAATCAGGGAGGCCTCCTACGAGCAGTACTTC. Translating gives CASRSIREASYEQYF.